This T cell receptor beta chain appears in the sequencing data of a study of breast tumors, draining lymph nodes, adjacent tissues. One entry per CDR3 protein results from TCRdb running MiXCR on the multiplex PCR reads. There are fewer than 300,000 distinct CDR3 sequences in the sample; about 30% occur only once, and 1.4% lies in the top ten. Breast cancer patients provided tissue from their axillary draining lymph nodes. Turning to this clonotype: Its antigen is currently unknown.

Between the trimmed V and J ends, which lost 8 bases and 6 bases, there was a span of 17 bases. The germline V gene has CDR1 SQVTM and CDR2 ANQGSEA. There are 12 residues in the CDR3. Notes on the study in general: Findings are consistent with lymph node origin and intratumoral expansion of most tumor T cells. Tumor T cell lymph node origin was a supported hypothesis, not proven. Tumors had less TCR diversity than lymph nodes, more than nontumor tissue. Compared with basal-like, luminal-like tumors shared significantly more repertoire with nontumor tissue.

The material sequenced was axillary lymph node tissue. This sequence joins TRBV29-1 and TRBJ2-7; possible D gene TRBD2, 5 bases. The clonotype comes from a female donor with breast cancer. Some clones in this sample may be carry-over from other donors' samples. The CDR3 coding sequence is TGCAGCTCACCACGGGGTCTGGGCGAGCAGTACTTC. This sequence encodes CSSPRGLGEQYF.